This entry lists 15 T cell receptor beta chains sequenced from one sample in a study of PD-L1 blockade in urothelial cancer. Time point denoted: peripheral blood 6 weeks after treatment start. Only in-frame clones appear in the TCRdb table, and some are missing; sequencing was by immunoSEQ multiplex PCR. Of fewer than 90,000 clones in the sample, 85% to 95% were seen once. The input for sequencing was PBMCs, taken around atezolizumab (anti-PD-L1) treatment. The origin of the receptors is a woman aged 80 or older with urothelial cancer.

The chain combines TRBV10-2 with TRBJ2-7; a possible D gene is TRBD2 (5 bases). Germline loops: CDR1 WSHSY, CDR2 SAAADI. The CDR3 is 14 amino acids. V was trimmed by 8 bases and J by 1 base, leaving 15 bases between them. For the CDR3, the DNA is TGCGCCAGCTCCCAAGCAGGAGGATCCTACGAGCAGTACTTC. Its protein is CASSQAGGSYEQYF.

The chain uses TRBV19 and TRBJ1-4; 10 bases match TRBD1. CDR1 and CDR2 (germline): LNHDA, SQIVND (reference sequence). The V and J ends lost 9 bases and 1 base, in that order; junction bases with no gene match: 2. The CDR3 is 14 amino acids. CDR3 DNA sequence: TGTGCCAGCCGGACAGGGGGAACTAATGAAAAACTGTTTTTT. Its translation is CASRTGGTNEKLFF.

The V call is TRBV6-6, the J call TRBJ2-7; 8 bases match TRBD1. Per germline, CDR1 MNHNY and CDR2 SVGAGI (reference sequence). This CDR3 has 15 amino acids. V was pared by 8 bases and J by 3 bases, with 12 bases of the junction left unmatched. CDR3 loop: CASRTDGQGGYEQYF. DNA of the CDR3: TGTGCCAGCCGGACGGACGGACAGGGTGGCTACGAGCAGTACTTC.

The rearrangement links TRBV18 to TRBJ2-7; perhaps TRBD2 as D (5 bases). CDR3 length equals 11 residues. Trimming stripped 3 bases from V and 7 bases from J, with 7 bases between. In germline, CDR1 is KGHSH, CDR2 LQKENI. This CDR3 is CASSPEVEQYF. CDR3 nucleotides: TGTGCCAGCTCACCGGAGGTAGAGCAGTACTTC.

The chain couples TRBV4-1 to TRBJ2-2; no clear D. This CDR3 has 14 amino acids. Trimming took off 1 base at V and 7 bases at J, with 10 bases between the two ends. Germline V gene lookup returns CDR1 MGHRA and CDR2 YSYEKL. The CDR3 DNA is TGCGCCAGCAGCCAAGTAGCTTTCTTCGGGGAGCTGTTTTTT. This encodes CASSQVAFFGELFF.

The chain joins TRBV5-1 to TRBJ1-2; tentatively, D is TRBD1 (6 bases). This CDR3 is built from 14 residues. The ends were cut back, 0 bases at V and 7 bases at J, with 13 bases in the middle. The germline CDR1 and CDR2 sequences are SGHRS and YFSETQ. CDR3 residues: CASSLAQGSGGYTF. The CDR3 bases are TGCGCCAGCAGCTTGGCACAGGGTTCGGGTGGCTACACCTTC.

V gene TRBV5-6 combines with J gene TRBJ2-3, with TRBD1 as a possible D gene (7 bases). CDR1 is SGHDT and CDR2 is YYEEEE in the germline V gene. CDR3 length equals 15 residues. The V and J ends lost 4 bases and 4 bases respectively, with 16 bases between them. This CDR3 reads CASSLRGVSADTQYF. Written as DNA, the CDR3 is TGTGCCAGCAGCCTCAGGGGGGTTAGCGCAGATACGCAGTATTTT.

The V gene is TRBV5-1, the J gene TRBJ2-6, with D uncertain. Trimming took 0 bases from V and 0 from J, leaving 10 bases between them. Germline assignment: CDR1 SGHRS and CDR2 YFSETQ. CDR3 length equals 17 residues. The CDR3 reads CASSLARWASGANVLTF. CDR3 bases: TGCGCCAGCAGCTTGGCCCGGTGGGCCTCTGGGGCCAACGTCCTGACTTTC.

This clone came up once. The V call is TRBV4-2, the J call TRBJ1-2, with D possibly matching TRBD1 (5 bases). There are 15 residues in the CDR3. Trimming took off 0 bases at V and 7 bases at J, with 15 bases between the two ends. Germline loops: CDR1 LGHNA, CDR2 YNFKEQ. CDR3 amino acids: CASSQEMGGVGGYTF. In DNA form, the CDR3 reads TGTGCCAGCAGCCAAGAGATGGGGGGGGTGGGTGGCTACACCTTC.

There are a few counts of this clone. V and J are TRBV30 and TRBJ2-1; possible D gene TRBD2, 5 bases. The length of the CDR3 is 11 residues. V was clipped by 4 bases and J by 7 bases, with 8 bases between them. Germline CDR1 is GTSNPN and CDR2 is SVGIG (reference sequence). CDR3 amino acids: CAWTRGNEQFF. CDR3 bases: TGTGCCTGGACACGGGGAAATGAGCAGTTCTTC.

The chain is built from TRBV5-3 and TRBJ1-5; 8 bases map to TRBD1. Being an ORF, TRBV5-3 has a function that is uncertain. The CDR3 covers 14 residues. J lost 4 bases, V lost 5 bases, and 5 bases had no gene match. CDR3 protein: CARRQDRVNQPQHF. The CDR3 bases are TGTGCCAGAAGACAGGACAGGGTAAATCAGCCCCAGCATTTT.

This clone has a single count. The CDR3 DNA reads as TGTGCCAGCAGATCCCTCGGTCTTACTCATAATGAAAAACTGTTTTTT. Amino acids: CASRSLGLTHNEKLFF. The J gene is TRBJ1-4, the V gene TRBV28; D gene unclear. This CDR3 region has 16 residues. Germline V gene lookup returns CDR1 MDHEN and CDR2 SYDVKM. Trimming pared 6 bases from V and 4 bases from J, leaving 18 bases between.

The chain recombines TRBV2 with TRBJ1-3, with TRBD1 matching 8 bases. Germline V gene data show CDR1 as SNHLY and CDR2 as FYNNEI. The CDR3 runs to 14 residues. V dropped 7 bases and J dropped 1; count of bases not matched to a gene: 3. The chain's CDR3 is CASTRTGSGNTIYF. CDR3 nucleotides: TGTGCCAGCACGCGGACAGGGTCTGGAAACACCATATATTTT.

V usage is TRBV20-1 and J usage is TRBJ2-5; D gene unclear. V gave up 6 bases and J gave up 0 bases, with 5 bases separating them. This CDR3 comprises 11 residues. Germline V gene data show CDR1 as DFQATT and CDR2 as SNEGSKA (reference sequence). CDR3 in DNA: TGCAGTGCCGCGTACCAAGAGACCCAGTACTTC. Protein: CSAAYQETQYF.

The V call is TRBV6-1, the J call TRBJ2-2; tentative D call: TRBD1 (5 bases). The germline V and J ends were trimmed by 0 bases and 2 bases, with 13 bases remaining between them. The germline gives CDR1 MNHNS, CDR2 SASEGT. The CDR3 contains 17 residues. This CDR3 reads CASSEAWKGFNTGELFF. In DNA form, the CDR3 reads TGTGCCAGCAGTGAAGCGTGGAAGGGGTTTAACACCGGGGAGCTGTTTTTT.